This T cell receptor beta chain was found in a study of cytomegalovirus exposure and HLA in healthy donors. Germline values: CDR1 MNHEY, CDR2 SMNVEV (reference sequence). CDR3 length: 16 residues. V shed 2 bases and J 3 bases; nucleotides not matched to a gene: 7. This clone is a singleton in its sample. The PCR ran on 60 Vbeta and 13 Jbeta primers. Repertoires were generated with immunoSEQ multiplex PCR, while TCRdb's copy carries only in-frame clones and drops some. Among about 160,000 clones listed, 70% to 90% were seen once. Source material: PBMCs. The chain recombines TRBV27 with TRBJ1-5; TRBD1 matches at 7 bases. The receptor's source is a woman aged 18-29 years in good health and CMV-seronegative. The CDR3 DNA is TGTGCCAGCAGTTTAGCCCTAGACAGGGACAATCAGCCCCAGCATTTT. Translation gives CASSLALDRDNQPQHF.